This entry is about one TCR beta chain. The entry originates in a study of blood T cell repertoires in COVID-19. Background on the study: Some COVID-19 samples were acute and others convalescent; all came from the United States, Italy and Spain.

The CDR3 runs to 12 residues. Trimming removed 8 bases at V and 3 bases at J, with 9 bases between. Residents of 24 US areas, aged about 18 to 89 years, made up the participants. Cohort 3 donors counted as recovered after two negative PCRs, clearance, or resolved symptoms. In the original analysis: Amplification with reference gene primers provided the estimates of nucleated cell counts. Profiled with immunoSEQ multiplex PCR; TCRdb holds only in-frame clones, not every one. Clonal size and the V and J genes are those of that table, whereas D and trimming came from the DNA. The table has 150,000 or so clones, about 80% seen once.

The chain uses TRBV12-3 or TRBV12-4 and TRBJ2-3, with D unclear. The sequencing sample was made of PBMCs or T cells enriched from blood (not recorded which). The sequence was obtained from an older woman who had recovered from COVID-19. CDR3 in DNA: TGTGCCAGCGGGTTGACAACAGATACGCAGTATTTT. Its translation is CASGLTTDTQYF.